This TCR beta chain is from a study of blood T cell repertoires in COVID-19. Study background: Acute and convalescent COVID-19 samples came from the United States, Italy and Spain. PBMCs, B-cell-depleted T cells, or T cells provided the cDNA or gDNA that made up the material.

V was clipped by 5 bases and J by 1 base, with 8 bases between them. CDR3 size: 13 residues. In germline, CDR1 is SNHLY, CDR2 FYNNEI. Original methodology: Quantification of nucleated cells was approximated via reference gene primer amplification. Assay used: immunoSEQ multiplex PCR; TCRdb lists only in-frame clones, some missing. V, J and clone size are those of that table, while D and trimming were read from the DNA. The sample includes roughly 240,000 clones, around 82% of them seen just once. The TCR originated in a woman aged 70-85 years with acute or convalescent COVID-19. This chain links TRBV2 with TRBJ1-1; D is unresolved. Sequenced sample: peripheral blood. As DNA, the CDR3 is TGTGCCAGCAGTTATTCGTGGAACACTGAAGCTTTCTTT. It is translated as CASSYSWNTEAFF.